One T cell receptor (beta chain) is described in this entry. This clonotype was seen once. This receptor's antigen is unknown. Within one base of it there is no much larger clone, and no base qualities were kept. The germline V and J ends show losses of 1 base and 8 bases respectively, and no gene match explains 8 bases of the junction. As encoded in the germline V gene, CDR1 is KGHSH while CDR2 is LQKENI. The CDR3, from cysteine to phenylalanine, totals 15 residues. The only DNA kept is the CDR3, 45 bases in frame from the first base. The data were obtained in a study of blood T cells in healthy people across ages (dated by TCRdb to the mid-2010s). Broadly, across the study: Template switching captured roughly one uniquely barcoded TCR beta cDNA molecule per two T cells in model experiments. Age-related changes in TCR beta repertoire diversity were measured in the study by deep sequencing normalized with unique cDNA molecular identifiers. Donors were grouped into four age groups: young (average approximately 15 years), middle-aged (39), aged (roughly 62) and long-lived (approximately 81). Donors of different ages were randomly distributed across sequencing lanes to avoid experimental bias. For two donors (one aged 18 to 30 and one aged 80 or older), the study analyzed two additional independent replicas of 1 million unique cDNA reads from the same blood draw.

Systemically healthy Caucasian individuals from Russia, 39 in total and aged roughly 6 to 100 years, were included as donors. Each donor gave 8 to 10 milliliters of peripheral blood, drawn into EDTA-treated Vacutainer tubes. Ficoll-Paque density-gradient centrifugation was used to isolate PBMCs, with at least 6 million obtained per sample. Trizol reagent was used to extract total RNA from PBMCs, with at least 6 micrograms per sample. For every donor, flow cytometry on a PBMC aliquot measured the percentage of naive CD45RAhigh/CD27high T cells. Library prep was done by 5' RACE. The data were produced on an Illumina HiSeq 2500. A second PCR of about 7 to 12 cycles was performed with a sample-barcoded 5' primer and a J-beta primer mix. A unique molecular identifier was introduced onto each TCR beta cDNA molecule by a template-switch 5' adaptor carrying 12 random nucleotides. Each sample yielded at least 2.5 million CDR3-containing paired-end reads. First-strand cDNA was synthesized from all RNA with the Mint cDNA synthesis kit, primed by a TRBC-specific oligonucleotide. All cDNA was treated with uracil-DNA glycosylase and then went through a first 18-cycle PCR with the universal primers M1SS and BC2_uni_R. Under the source paper's analysis protocol: Normalization of each sample was performed by random selection of 1 million high-quality reads, each carrying a distinct molecular identifier. Instead of being binned into consensus sequences, reads with shared molecular identifiers were discarded. MiTCR, run with a Q25 quality threshold and the strictest error-elimination algorithm, handled CDR3 identification, clonotype clustering and error correction. A nonparametric unseen species model with Euler transformation was used to estimate a lower bound on total TCR beta diversity. Using fastp at Q25 and MiXCR, TCRdb reprocessed the public reads and kept productive beta chains. All rows with the same CDR3 protein become a single entry with the most common DNA and genes. The authors' filters were not applied to this entry. Recorded for this sample are roughly 800,000 distinct CDR3 sequences; about three fifths of them occurred a single time. The ten most abundant clones make up 22% of the sample.

On the study overall, not on this receptor specifically: Total diversity estimates from one million sequenced T cells were considered lower bounds and underestimates. A strong correlation was found between observed TCR beta diversity and the percentage of naive T cells measured by flow cytometry. The long-lived group showed more naive CD4+ T cells, fewer expanded clones and increased TCR diversity than the aged group, suggesting age selection. As age increased, observed TCR beta diversity per million T cells dropped in a roughly linear way, and a significant reduction was already evident by age 40. Conclusive comparison of naive and antigen-experienced compartments was prevented by the profiling of bulk unsorted PBMCs. The CMV infection status of donors was not known, potentially confounding age-related changes in expanded clonotypes.

This chain joins TRBV18 to TRBJ2-1, and 7 junction bases match TRBD2. This receptor was obtained from a man under 40 in good health. The specimen was blood. The sequenced DNA is TGTGCCAGCTCACCACGACGGACTGGGGGGGATGAGCAGTTCTTC. Translated, it gives CASSPRRTGGDEQFF.